The rows below give T cell receptor beta chains drawn from one sample of a study of blood T cells in healthy people across ages. Using its own MiXCR run on the 5' RACE reads, TCRdb lists one record per CDR3 protein. The top ten hold roughly 7.9% of the sample, which has more than 1.4 million distinct CDR3 sequences, approximately 42% seen once. Sequencing input: blood. The source of these receptors is a woman aged 18-30 years in good health. CDR3s include the opening cysteine and the closing phenylalanine or tryptophan.

cdr3_length j_call v_call cdr3_aa
17 TRBJ2-1 TRBV10-1 CASSGTSGGRPYNEQFF
14 TRBJ2-7 TRBV7-2 CASQTSGPPYEQYF
16 TRBJ2-5 TRBV7-2 CASSPTRAGKGDEQYF
14 TRBJ1-5 TRBV5-6 CASSPGTNYQPQHF
15 TRBJ2-5 TRBV7-9 CASSPGQGVQETQYF
14 TRBJ2-3 TRBV2 CASMGLRGGDTQYF
15 TRBJ2-5 TRBV7-9 CASSRTGATVGTQYF
14 TRBJ2-3 TRBV20-1 CSADRGVALDTQYF
16 TRBJ2-1 TRBV4-1 CASRGYGGGPHNGQFF
15 TRBJ1-1 TRBV4-1 CASSQDRDPVTEAFF
16 TRBJ2-1 TRBV10-3 CAISETGTSGDNEQFF
17 TRBJ2-1 TRBV12-5 CASGLDPMGDGWDEQFF